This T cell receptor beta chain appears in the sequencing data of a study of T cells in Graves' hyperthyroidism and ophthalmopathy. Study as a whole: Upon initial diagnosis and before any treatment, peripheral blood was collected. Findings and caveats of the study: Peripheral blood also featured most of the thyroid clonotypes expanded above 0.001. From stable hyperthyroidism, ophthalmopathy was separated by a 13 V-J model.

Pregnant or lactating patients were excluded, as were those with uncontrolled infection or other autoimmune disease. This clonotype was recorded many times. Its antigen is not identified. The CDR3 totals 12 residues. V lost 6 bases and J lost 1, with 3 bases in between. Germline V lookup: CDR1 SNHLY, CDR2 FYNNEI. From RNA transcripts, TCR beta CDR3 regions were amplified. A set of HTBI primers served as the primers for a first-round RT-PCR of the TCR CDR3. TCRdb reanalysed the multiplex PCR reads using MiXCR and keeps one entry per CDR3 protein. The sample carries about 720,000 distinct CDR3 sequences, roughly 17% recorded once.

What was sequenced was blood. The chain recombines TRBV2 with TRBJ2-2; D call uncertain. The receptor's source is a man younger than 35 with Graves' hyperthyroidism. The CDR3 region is CASSKNTGELFF. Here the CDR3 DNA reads TGTGCCAGCAGCAAGAACACCGGGGAGCTGTTTTTT.